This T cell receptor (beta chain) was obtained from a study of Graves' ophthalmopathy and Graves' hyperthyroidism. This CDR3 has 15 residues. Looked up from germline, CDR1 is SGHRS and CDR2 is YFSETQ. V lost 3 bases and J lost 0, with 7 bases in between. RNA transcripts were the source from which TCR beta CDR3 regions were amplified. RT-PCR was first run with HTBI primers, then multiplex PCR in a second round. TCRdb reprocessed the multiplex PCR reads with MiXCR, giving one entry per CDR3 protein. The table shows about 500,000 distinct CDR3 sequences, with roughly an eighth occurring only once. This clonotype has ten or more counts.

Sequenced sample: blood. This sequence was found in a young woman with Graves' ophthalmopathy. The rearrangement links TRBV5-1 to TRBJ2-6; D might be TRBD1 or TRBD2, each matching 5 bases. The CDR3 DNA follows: TGCGCCAGCAGCTCGGGGCTCTCTGGGGCCAACGTCCTGACTTTC. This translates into CASSSGLSGANVLTF.